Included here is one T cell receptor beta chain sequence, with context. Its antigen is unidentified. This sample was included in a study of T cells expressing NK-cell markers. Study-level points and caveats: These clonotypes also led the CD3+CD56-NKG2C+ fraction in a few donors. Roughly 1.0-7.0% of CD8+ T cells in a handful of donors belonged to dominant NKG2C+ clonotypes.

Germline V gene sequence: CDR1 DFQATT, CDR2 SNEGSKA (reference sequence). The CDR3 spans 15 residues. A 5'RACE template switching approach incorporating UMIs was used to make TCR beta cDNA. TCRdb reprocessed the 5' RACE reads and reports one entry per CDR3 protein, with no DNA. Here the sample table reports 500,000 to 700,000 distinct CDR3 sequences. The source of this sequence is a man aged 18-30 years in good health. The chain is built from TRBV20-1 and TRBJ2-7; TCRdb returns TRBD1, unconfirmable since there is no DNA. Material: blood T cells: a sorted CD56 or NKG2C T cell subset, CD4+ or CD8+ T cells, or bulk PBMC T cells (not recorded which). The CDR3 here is CSARNPGRDSYEQYF.